The 20 T cell receptor beta chains given below trace back to one sample, sequenced in a study of blood T cell repertoires in COVID-19. Clones were sequenced by immunoSEQ multiplex PCR, and TCRdb holds only the in-frame ones, with some missing. Here the sample spans 150,000 to 200,000 clones, 86% being singletons. Sequencing was carried out using peripheral blood. These receptors were obtained from an elderly woman in a cohort sampled during active or convalescent COVID-19.

This chain links TRBV4-3 with TRBJ1-2; D gene ambiguous. V lost 0 bases, J lost 4 bases, and 9 bases lay in between. Germline lookup yields CDR1 LGHNA and CDR2 YSLEER. The CDR3 has 14 amino acids. The CDR3 spells CASSQEGSGYGYTF. CDR3 nucleotides: TGCGCCAGCAGCCAAGAGGGGAGCGGCTATGGCTACACCTTC.

This clone is a singleton in its sample. The V and J genes are TRBV11-3 and TRBJ2-3, with no clear D. Germline CDR1 reads SGHNT; CDR2 reads YENEEA. The CDR3 loop spans 12 amino acids. The ends were cut back, 2 bases at V and 3 bases at J, with 3 bases in the middle. The CDR3 DNA reads as TGTGCCAGCAGCTTATCGACAGATACGCAGTATTTT. Its translation is CASSLSTDTQYF.

This clone has just a few counts. Germline and junction disagree at one end, which may indicate a read error. The gene calls are TRBV7-9 and TRBJ1-3; 12 bases match TRBD1. The length of the CDR3 is 17 residues. Germline CDR1 SEHNR, CDR2 FQNEAQ (reference sequence). The CDR3: CASILTGTGGLVNTIYF. The CDR3 bases are TGTGCCAGCATCTTAACCGGGACAGGGGGCTTAGTAAACACCATATATTTT.

V usage is TRBV12-3 or TRBV12-4 and J usage is TRBJ2-7; D is possibly TRBD2 (7 bases). V was cut by 2 bases and J by 3 bases, with 8 bases left in between. This CDR3 has 13 residues. In DNA, the CDR3 is TGTGCCAGCAGTTTAAGGGGGGGCTACGAGCAGTACGTC. Protein sequence: CASSLRGGYEQYV.

The chain carries TRBV21-1 and TRBJ1-6; the table's TRBD1 call for D was not verified on the DNA. TRBV21-1 is assigned pseudogene status. CDR3 length: 16 residues. In DNA form, the CDR3 reads TGTGCCAGCAGCAAAGAAGAAACAGGGTATAATTCACCCCTCCACTTT. Amino acids: CASSKEETGYNSPLHF.

V usage is TRBV5-1 and J usage is TRBJ1-3; possibly TRBD1 for D (6 bases). Trimming took off 4 bases at V and 0 bases at J, with 11 bases between the two ends. CDR1 is SGHRS and CDR2 is YFSETQ in the germline V gene. The CDR3 is 15 residues long. The CDR3 DNA sequence: TGCGCCAGCAGCCCACAGGGACCCTCTGGAAACACCATATATTTT. Protein sequence: CASSPQGPSGNTIYF. Complete variable domain (other parts from reference TRBV5-1 and TRBJ1-3): KAGVTQTPRYLIKTRGQQVTLSCSPISGHRSVSWYQQTPGQGLQFLFEYFSETQRNKGNFPGRFSGRQFSNSRSEMNVSTLELGDSALYLCASSPQGPSGNTIYFGEGSWLTVV.

The rearrangement joins TRBV4-1 to TRBJ2-2, with D unclear. The CDR3 is 13 amino acids. The germline V gene has CDR1 MGHRA and CDR2 YSYEKL. Trimming took 6 bases from V and 5 from J, leaving 10 bases between them. Here the CDR3 reads CASRQLLTGELFF. CDR3 nucleotide sequence: TGCGCCAGCAGACAACTACTGACCGGGGAGCTGTTTTTT.

This chain links TRBV20-1 with TRBJ1-2; D remains ambiguous. This CDR3 spans 11 amino acids. The V gene lost 4 bases and the J gene lost 2 bases, with 5 bases spanning the gap. Per germline, CDR1 DFQATT and CDR2 SNEGSKA (reference sequence). CDR3 amino acids: CSANPNYGYTF. The CDR3 DNA follows: TGCAGTGCTAATCCAAACTATGGCTACACCTTC.

The genes are TRBV14 and TRBJ2-1, with D possibly TRBD2 on 5 matching bases. This CDR3 is built from 13 residues. Germline lookup yields CDR1 SGHDN and CDR2 FVKESK. The V and J ends lost 0 bases and 9 bases respectively, with 9 bases between them. The CDR3 protein is CASSQDRAGEQFF. The CDR3 bases are TGTGCCAGCAGCCAAGATAGGGCGGGTGAGCAGTTCTTC.

V gene TRBV11-3 combines with J gene TRBJ2-1; D is ambiguous. The germline V and J ends were trimmed by 4 bases and 5 bases, with 9 bases remaining between them. This CDR3 is built from 13 residues. Looked up from germline, CDR1 is SGHNT and CDR2 is YENEEA. DNA for the CDR3: TGTGCCAGCAGCTCTCGACTGCACAATGAGCAGTTCTTC. This encodes CASSSRLHNEQFF. The variable domain in full, completed from reference TRBV11-3 and TRBJ2-1, reads EAGVVQSPRYKIIEKKQPVAFWCNPISGHNTLYWYLQNLGQGPELLIRYENEEAVDDSQLPKDRFSAERLKGVDSTLKIQPAELGDSAVYLCASSSRLHNEQFFGPGTRLTVL.

The CDR3 sequence: CASSKEDGRARYGYSYEQYV. DNA of the CDR3: TGTGCCAGCAGCAAAGAGGACGGGAGGGCCCGATACGGGTACTCCTACGAGCAGTACGTC. The J gene is TRBJ2-7, the V gene TRBV21-1; the table's D call, TRBD2, was not checked against the DNA. TRBV21-1 is a pseudogene. CDR3 length: 20 amino acids.

This clone came up once. This sequence joins TRBV10-2 and TRBJ1-2; tentative D call: TRBD1 (6 bases). Per germline, CDR1 WSHSY and CDR2 SAAADI. CDR3 length: 13 amino acids. Trimming cost V 6 bases and J 2 bases, with 10 bases left between them. The CDR3 spells CASRGQGNYGYTF. The CDR3 bases are TGCGCCAGCAGAGGGCAGGGGAACTATGGCTACACCTTC.

CDR3: CASSFSDRTNTEAFF. In DNA form, the CDR3 reads TGTGCCAGCAGCTTCTCGGACAGGACGAACACTGAAGCTTTCTTT. This chain joins TRBV6-5 and TRBJ1-1, with 7 bases aligning to TRBD1. The CDR3 is made up of 15 amino acids. CDR1 and CDR2 (germline): MNHEY, SVGAGI. The V gene end was trimmed by 6 bases and the J gene end by 1 base; junction bases not matched to a gene: 8.

The chain carries TRBV5-1 and TRBJ1-4, with D perhaps TRBD1 (6 bases). The V end lost 4 bases, the J end lost 6 bases, and 13 bases lay between the germline ends. In germline, CDR1 is SGHRS, CDR2 YFSETQ. The CDR3 covers 14 residues. The CDR3 bases are TGCGCCAGCAGCACCAGGGGCGGCCATGAAAAACTGTTTTTT. Translation gives CASSTRGGHEKLFF.

In its sample, this clone was seen once. The DNA for the CDR3 is TGCGCCAGCAGCCCTGGGGAGGTCAGAGATACGCAGTATTTT. Amino acid sequence: CASSPGEVRDTQYF. The V call is TRBV5-1, the J call TRBJ2-3; the D gene is possibly TRBD2 (6 bases). CDR1 SGHRS and CDR2 YFSETQ come from the germline V gene. Trimming left V 4 bases short and J 5 bases short, with 14 bases between. The CDR3 is 14 residues long.

The chain combines TRBV11-3 with TRBJ2-3; D remains ambiguous. The CDR3 is 11 residues long. Germline V gene lookup returns CDR1 SGHNT and CDR2 YENEEA. V was shortened by 2 bases and J by 5 bases, with 2 bases between the two germline ends. In nucleotides, the CDR3 is TGTGCCAGCAGCTTACGAGATACGCAGTATTTT. Translation: CASSLRDTQYF.

The V and J genes are TRBV27 and TRBJ2-7; 8 nucleotides align to TRBD2. V lost 2 bases and J lost 6; bases outside the gene matches: 3. From germline, CDR1 is MNHEY and CDR2 SMNVEV (reference sequence). CDR3 length: 13 amino acids. The CDR3 sequence is CASSLAGGPEQYF. CDR3 bases: TGTGCCAGCAGTTTAGCGGGGGGTCCCGAGCAGTACTTC.

V usage is TRBV19 and J usage is TRBJ1-1; 9 positions match TRBD1. Germline V gene lookup returns CDR1 LNHDA and CDR2 SQIVND (reference sequence). V shed 6 bases and J 3 bases; nucleotides not matched to a gene: 2. CDR3 length equals 13 residues. Here the CDR3 reads CASSWDRDTEAFF. DNA of the CDR3: TGTGCCAGTAGCTGGGACAGGGACACTGAAGCTTTCTTT.

The V and J genes are TRBV10-3 and TRBJ1-1; 8 bases agree with TRBD1. This CDR3 is 14 amino acids long. V lost 6 bases and J lost 5; bases outside the gene matches: 8. From germline, CDR1 is ENHRY and CDR2 SYGVKD. The CDR3 DNA reads TGTGCCATCAGAAACAGGGGGACGGGGACTGAAGCTTTCTTT. Its protein product is CAIRNRGTGTEAFF.

The V call is TRBV7-2, the J call TRBJ1-4; D remains ambiguous. The CDR3 contains 15 residues. The ends were cut back, 2 bases at V and 5 bases at J, with 12 bases in the middle. CDR1 is SGHTA, CDR2 FQGNSA, per germline. CDR3 in amino acids: CASSLLAAQNEKLFF. Written as DNA, the CDR3 is TGTGCCAGCAGCTTATTAGCAGCCCAAAATGAAAAACTGTTTTTT.